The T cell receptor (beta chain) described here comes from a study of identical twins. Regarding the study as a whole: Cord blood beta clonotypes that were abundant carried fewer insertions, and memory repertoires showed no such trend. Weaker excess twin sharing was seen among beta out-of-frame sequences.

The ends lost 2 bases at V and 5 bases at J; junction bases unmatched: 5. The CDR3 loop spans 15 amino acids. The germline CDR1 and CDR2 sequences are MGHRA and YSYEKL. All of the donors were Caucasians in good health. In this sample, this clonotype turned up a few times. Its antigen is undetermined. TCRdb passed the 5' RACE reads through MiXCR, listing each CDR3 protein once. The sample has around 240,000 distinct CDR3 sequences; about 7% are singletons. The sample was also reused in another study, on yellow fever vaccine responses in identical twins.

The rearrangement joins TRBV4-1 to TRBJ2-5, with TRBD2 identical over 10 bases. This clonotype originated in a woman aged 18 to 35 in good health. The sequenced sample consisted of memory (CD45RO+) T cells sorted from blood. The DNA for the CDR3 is TGCGCCAGCAGCCAATATAGCGGGGGGCTCGAGACCCAGTACTTC. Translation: CASSQYSGGLETQYF.